A selection of T cell receptor beta chains follows, all from one sample in a study of blood T cell repertoires in COVID-19. This table comes from immunoSEQ multiplex PCR, and its TCRdb copy is limited to in-frame clones, with some not included. The sample has 390,000 or so clones, roughly four fifths seen once; the top ten hold approximately 4.7%. What was sequenced was PBMCs or T cells enriched from blood (not recorded which). Source of these receptors: a woman aged 50 to 60 who had recovered from COVID-19. The CDR3 runs from the conserved cysteine through the conserved F or W. A D gene is named only where the DNA matches it firmly. Part of the rows lack a size; the others show once, few, many or a class for expanded clones.

D gene	clone size	V gene	J gene	CDR3 protein	CDR3 DNA
-	-	TRBV7-2	TRBJ1-2	CASSLIGEIYGYTF	TGTGCCAGCAGCCTTATAGGGGAAATCTATGGCTACACCTTC
-	-	TRBV27	TRBJ2-7	CAIKPRSTVPYEQYF	TGTGCCATCAAACCCCGCTCGACAGTGCCCTACGAGCAGTACTTC
-	-	TRBV7-2	TRBJ1-2	CASKGQGQSYGYTF	TGTGCCAGCAAGGGACAAGGACAGAGCTATGGCTACACCTTC
TRBD2	-	TRBV7-2	TRBJ2-2	CASSFVGGRGTGELFF	TGTGCCAGCAGCTTTGTTGGCGGGAGGGGAACCGGGGAGCTGTTTTTT
-	-	TRBV6-5	TRBJ1-1	CASSSHSPTEAFF	TGTGCCAGCAGTTCTCATAGCCCCACTGAAGCTTTCTTT
-	once	TRBV10-3	TRBJ1-2	CAISESGGWSGYTF	TGTGCCATCAGTGAGTCAGGGGGTTGGAGCGGCTACACCTTC
TRBD1	-	TRBV2	TRBJ1-1	CASSTDRGNTEAFF	TGTGCCAGCAGCACCGACAGGGGGAACACTGAAGCTTTCTTT
TRBD1	-	TRBV19	TRBJ2-7	CASSTSGQGHYEQYF	TGTGCCAGTAGTACCTCGGGACAGGGGCACTACGAGCAGTACTTC
-	once	TRBV19	TRBJ1-1	CASSTSWGLGTEAFF	TGTGCCAGTAGTACTTCTTGGGGGCTTGGCACTGAAGCTTTCTTT
TRBD1	-	TRBV4-2	TRBJ1-2	CASSREGQVNYGYTF	TGTGCCAGCAGCCGAGAGGGACAGGTTAACTATGGCTACACCTTC
TRBD2	-	TRBV30	TRBJ2-5	CAWNPGGHETQYF	TGTGCCTGGAACCCGGGGGGGCACGAGACCCAGTACTTC
-	-	TRBV7-3	TRBJ2-2	CASSSGVGTGELFF	TGTGCCAGCAGCTCAGGGGTCGGGACCGGGGAGCTGTTTTTT
TRBD2	-	TRBV27	TRBJ2-1	CASSLWGRGDPQFF	TGTGCCAGCAGTTTATGGGGCCGGGGGGACCCGCAGTTCTTC
TRBD1	-	TRBV18	TRBJ1-3	CASSPVPGQGSGNTIYF	TGTGCCAGCTCACCGGTTCCGGGACAGGGGTCCGGAAACACCATATATTTT
-	-	TRBV6-2/TRBV6-3	TRBJ1-4	CASSYSGRLGEKLFF	TGTGCCAGCAGTTACTCAGGTAGACTGGGTGAAAAACTGTTTTTT
TRBD1	-	TRBV2	TRBJ1-2	CASKAGTGNNYGYTF	TGTGCCAGCAAGGCCGGGACAGGAAATAACTATGGCTACACCTTC
TRBD2	-	TRBV11-2	TRBJ2-5	CASSTQGLAIETQYF	TGTGCCAGCAGCACCCAGGGACTAGCGATAGAGACCCAGTACTTC
-	few	TRBV5-1	TRBJ1-6	CASSLRTPDGTYNSPLHF	TGCGCCAGCAGCTTGAGGACTCCCGACGGGACCTATAATTCACCCCTCCACTTT
TRBD1	-	TRBV5-1	TRBJ2-7	CASSTQGQGASYEQYF	TGCGCCAGCAGTACCCAGGGACAGGGAGCAAGCTACGAGCAGTACTTC
-	-	TRBV18	TRBJ2-3	CASSPGAPRGTQYF	TGTGCCAGCTCACCGGGGGCACCCAGGGGTACGCAGTATTTT
-	-	TRBV5-1	TRBJ1-2	CASSPPGSSHYGYTF	TGCGCCAGCAGCCCCCCAGGATCTTCTCACTATGGCTACACCTTC
TRBD1	-	TRBV6-5	TRBJ1-5	CASSYTGGSNQPQHF	TGTGCCAGCAGTTACACAGGGGGCTCCAATCAGCCCCAGCATTTT
TRBD2	-	TRBV5-6	TRBJ2-7	CASSSLPASGRHEQYF	TGTGCCAGCAGCTCTCTCCCCGCTAGCGGGAGACACGAGCAGTACTTC
-	-	TRBV7-6	TRBJ2-6	CASSFAGPLSGANVLTF	TGTGCCAGCAGCTTCGCGGGACCCCTCTCTGGGGCCAACGTCCTGACTTTC
-	-	TRBV5-1	TRBJ2-3	CASSSQGYGTTDTQYF	TGCGCCAGCAGCTCACAGGGATACGGTACCACAGATACGCAGTATTTT
-	-	TRBV6-5	TRBJ1-1	CASSSRQIDTEAFF	TGTGCCAGCAGTAGTAGACAAATTGACACTGAAGCTTTCTTT
-	-	TRBV20-1	TRBJ1-5	CSASVGLSNQPQHF	TGCAGTGCTAGTGTGGGACTAAGCAATCAGCCCCAGCATTTT
-	-	TRBV7-9	TRBJ1-3	CASSLLEYRNTIYF	TGTGCCAGCAGCTTATTAGAGTATCGAAACACCATATATTTT